The sequence of this T cell receptor (beta chain) was determined in a study of CD8+ T cells in alopecia areata. About the research overall: Treatment of the treated patients consisted of oral tofacitinib, 5 to 10 mg twice daily. Treatment ran 6 to 18 months, with 6 months of follow-up afterward.

In each case, RNA was isolated and then reverse transcribed into cDNA as the sequencing template. TCRdb's table, derived via immunoSEQ multiplex PCR, lists solely in-frame clones and lacks some. The repertoire consists of around 100,000 clones, with 70% to 85% occurring once and the leading ten covering around 16%. Treatment in this sample: oral pan-JAK inhibitor, 5-10 mg twice daily. CDR3 length: 16 residues. Germline assignment: CDR1 MNHEY and CDR2 SVGAGI. The germline V and J ends were trimmed by 0 bases and 7 bases, with 17 bases remaining between them. Whole-study findings and limits: Across lesional scalp, and particularly alopecia totalis/universalis, clonality surpassed that of normal scalp. Besides other cells, scalp samples also yield sequences of resident alphabeta T cells from normal skin.

With respect to this clone: Its antigen is as yet unknown.

This clonotype was sampled from a human donor with alopecia areata. This specimen consisted of CD8+ T cells sorted from blood, obtained around week 42, from a patient treated with tofacitinib. This chain uses TRBV6-5 with TRBJ2-3; D is perhaps TRBD1 (6 bases). This chain's CDR3 is CASSYSHGTPDYTQYF. The DNA of the CDR3 is TGTGCCAGCAGTTACTCCCACGGGACACCAGACTATACGCAGTATTTT.